Following are 14 T cell receptor beta chains from one sample sequenced in a study of T cells in Graves' hyperthyroidism and ophthalmopathy (dated 2019 in TCRdb). The library was made by multiplex PCR. The listed sequencing device is Illumina HiSeq 2000. The TCR beta CDR3 regions were amplified from the RNA transcripts. For the first round of RT-PCR on the TCR CDR3, the HTBI primer set was used together with the Qiagen OneStep RT-PCR kit. The raw public data were reprocessed by TCRdb itself: fastp quality trimming at Q25, MiXCR clonotype calling, in-frame beta chains only. Entries that share a CDR3 protein sequence are merged under the most common genes and DNA. This sample comprises 100,000 to 130,000 distinct CDR3 sequences, about a sixth of them detected only once. The ten largest clones take up about 40% of the sample. The sample was blood. The receptors here all came from a woman aged 45 to 65 with Graves' hyperthyroidism.

This clonotype was seen ten or more times. A read error is possible here, since a much larger clone lies one base away. V gene TRBV12-3 or TRBV12-4 combines with J gene TRBJ2-5; tentative D call: TRBD1 (6 bases). The V gene lost 7 bases and the J gene lost 5 bases, with 20 bases spanning the gap. CDR3 length equals 15 residues. In DNA, the CDR3 is TGTGCCAGCAAACTCACCGGGACATGGGGCGAGACCCAGTACTTC. It translates to CASKLTGTWGETQYF.

Ten or more counts support this clonotype. The chain combines TRBV29-1 with TRBJ2-3; D might be TRBD1 (6 bases). V was shortened by 2 bases and J by 2 bases, with 8 bases between the two germline ends. The CDR3 contains 13 residues. The V gene's germline CDR1 is SQVTM and CDR2 ANQGSEA. CDR3: CSVERTDTDTQYF. The CDR3 nucleotides are TGCAGCGTTGAACGGACAGACACAGATACGCAGTATTTT.

Many counts were recorded for this clonotype. The chain joins TRBV29-1 to TRBJ2-1, with TRBD2 matching 11 bases. The germline V gene encodes CDR1 SQVTM and CDR2 ANQGSEA. This CDR3 comprises 12 residues. J was trimmed by 12 bases and V by 1 base; bases with no gene match: 2. The CDR3 region has the DNA TGCAGCGTTGAAGGACTAGCGGGACTGCAGTTCTTC. This sequence encodes CSVEGLAGLQFF.

This clonotype was seen a few times. The rearrangement uses TRBV19 and TRBJ2-2, with a tentative D call TRBD2 (5 bases). The V end was cut by 3 bases, the J end by 6 bases, with 11 bases between. Germline CDR1 LNHDA, CDR2 SQIVND (reference sequence). This CDR3 has 14 residues. The CDR3 loop reads CASSINEGAGELFF. CDR3 in DNA: TGTGCCAGTAGTATTAATGAGGGAGCCGGGGAGCTGTTTTTT.

This clonotype appeared many times. The gene calls are TRBV19 and TRBJ2-7; D possibly corresponds to TRBD1 (6 bases). The V end lost 6 bases, the J end lost 2 bases, and 8 bases lay between the germline ends. This CDR3 is built from 12 residues. Per the germline V gene, CDR1 is LNHDA and CDR2 is SQIVND (reference sequence). CDR3 residues: CASRGGPYEQYF. DNA of the CDR3: TGTGCCAGTAGAGGGGGACCCTACGAGCAGTACTTC. Supplemented by reference TRBV19 and TRBJ2-7, the full variable domain reads DGGITQSPKYLFRKEGQNVTLSCEQNLNHDAMYWYRQDPGQGLRLIYYSQIVNDFQKGDIAEGYSVSREKKESFPLTVTSAQKNPTAFYLCASRGGPYEQYFGPGTRLTVT.

This clonotype was seen at least ten times. The chain employs TRBV7-3 and TRBJ2-3; TRBD1 matches 7 bases. CDR1 is SGHTA, CDR2 FQGTGA, per germline. The CDR3 loop spans 15 amino acids. The trim removed 5 bases at V and 0 bases at J, leaving 5 bases unmatched. The chain's CDR3 is CASSPRQGSTDTQYF. CDR3 coding DNA: TGTGCCAGCAGCCCACGACAGGGTAGCACAGATACGCAGTATTTT.

This clonotype has ten or more counts. The rearrangement uses TRBV29-1 and TRBJ2-2, with TRBD1 matching 7 bases. This CDR3 spans 15 amino acids. J gave up 4 bases and V 6 bases, and 11 bases lay outside the gene matches. Germline-derived CDR1 and CDR2 are SQVTM and ANQGSEA. The CDR3, as DNA: TGCAGCGTGGGGAACCCAGGACAGGCCACCGGGGAGCTGTTTTTT. It is translated as CSVGNPGQATGELFF.

This clonotype was seen at least ten times. The J gene is TRBJ2-4, the V gene TRBV6-1; D may match TRBD1 or TRBD2 (5 bases each). V was cut by 6 bases and J by 5 bases, with 11 bases left in between. The CDR3 is 13 residues long. Germline values: CDR1 MNHNS, CDR2 SASEGT. The CDR3 loop reads CASRPGTQNIQYF. CDR3 coding DNA: TGTGCCAGCAGGCCCGGGACCCAAAACATTCAGTACTTC.

This clonotype was counted ten times or more. This chain links TRBV29-1 with TRBJ1-2; 10 bases line up with TRBD1. The germline V gene has CDR1 SQVTM and CDR2 ANQGSEA. Losses at the gene ends were 1 base for V and 7 bases for J; bases not matched to a gene: 0. The CDR3 totals 12 residues. Here the CDR3 DNA reads TGCAGCGTTGAAGGGACAGGGGGTGGCTACACCTTC. Protein: CSVEGTGGGYTF.

This clonotype was picked up many times. Germline is not matched at one junction end, which may reflect a read error. CDR3 in amino acids: CATRRASTNEKLFF. CDR3 sequence (DNA): TGTGCCACCAGAAGAGCCTCAACTAATGAAAAACTGTTTTTT. The rearrangement joins TRBV15 to TRBJ1-4; D uncertain. The CDR3 has 14 amino acids. Germline CDR1 and CDR2: LNHNV and YYDKDF (reference sequence).

This clonotype was counted at least ten times. The rearrangement joins TRBV25-1 to TRBJ2-7, with 10 bases fitting TRBD2. The CDR3 is 17 amino acids. The germline CDR1 and CDR2 sequences are MGHDK and SYGVNS. The J segment lost 3 bases and the V segment lost 3 bases, leaving 11 bases of the junction unmatched. The CDR3 loop reads CASSDFVPGTSVYEQYF. The CDR3 nucleotides are TGTGCCAGCAGTGATTTCGTCCCCGGGACTAGCGTCTACGAGCAGTACTTC.

The table lists this clonotype with many counts. CDR3 nucleotides: TGTGCCAGTAGCTCCTCGGGGGGTAAACTTTCTAAATACAATGAGCAGTTCTTC. Its protein product is CASSSSGGKLSKYNEQFF. V gene TRBV19 combines with J gene TRBJ2-1; 7 nucleotides match TRBD2. Germline V gives CDR1 LNHDA, CDR2 SQIVND (reference sequence). Trimming removed 6 bases from V and 4 bases from J; junction bases left unmatched: 18. The CDR3 sequence is 18 residues long.

This clonotype occurred many times. The rearrangement links TRBV6-4 to TRBJ2-1, with TRBD2 matching over 10 bases. This CDR3 spans 13 amino acids. Germline CDR1 and CDR2: MRHNA and SNTAGT. The V gene end was trimmed by 2 bases and the J gene end by 9 bases; junction bases not matched to a gene: 1. The CDR3 here is CASSDRLAGEQFF. CDR3 sequence (DNA): TGTGCCAGCAGTGACAGACTAGCGGGTGAGCAGTTCTTC.

There are many counts of this clonotype. The CDR3: CASSQWGGREAFF. CDR3 bases: TGTGCCAGCAGCCAATGGGGCGGGAGGGAAGCTTTCTTT. The V and J genes are TRBV4-2 and TRBJ1-1; D perhaps matches TRBD1 (5 bases). CDR3 length equals 13 residues. Germline V gives CDR1 LGHNA, CDR2 YNFKEQ. Trimming took 2 bases from V and 8 from J, leaving 12 bases between them.